This TCR beta chain was found in a study of blood T cells in healthy people across ages (dated by TCRdb to about 2015). Background for the entire study: Template switching captured roughly one uniquely barcoded TCR beta cDNA molecule per two T cells in model experiments. Donors were grouped into four age groups: young (average approximately 15 years), middle-aged (roughly 40), aged (around 60) and long-lived (around 80). Using the same blood draw, the study looked at two additional independent replicas of 1 million unique cDNA reads for two donors, one aged 18 to 30 and the other aged 80 or older. To track age-related changes in TCR beta repertoire diversity, the study relied on deep sequencing normalized with unique cDNA molecular identifiers. To avoid experimental bias, donors of different ages were randomly spread across the sequencing lanes.

The research as a whole found: As age increased, observed TCR beta diversity per million T cells dropped in a roughly linear way, and a significant reduction was already evident by age approximately 40. There was a strong correlation between observed TCR beta diversity and the percentage of naive T cells measured by flow cytometry. Because donor CMV infection status was unknown, age-related changes in expanded clonotypes were potentially confounded. Compared with the aged group, the long-lived group had more naive CD4+ T cells, fewer expanded clones and increased TCR diversity, a pattern suggesting age selection. Because profiling used bulk unsorted PBMCs, naive and antigen-experienced compartments could not be compared conclusively. Estimates of total diversity based on one million sequenced T cells were considered lower bounds and underestimates.

CDR1 and CDR2, per the germline V gene, are SNHLY and FYNNEI. V is pared back by 6 bases and J by 7 bases, with 11 bases lying between the germline termini. The CDR3 sequence holds 12 residues, the cysteine and phenylalanine included. The DNA shown is the 36-base CDR3, in frame from base 1. Systemically healthy Caucasian individuals from Russia, about 38 in total and aged roughly 6 to 100 years, were included as donors. Roughly 11 milliliters of peripheral blood were drawn from each donor into EDTA-treated Vacutainer tubes. PBMCs were isolated by Ficoll-Paque density-gradient centrifugation, with at least 6 million obtained per sample. Trizol reagent was used to extract total RNA from the PBMCs, yielding at least 5.5 micrograms per sample. The percentages of naive CD45RAhigh/CD27high T cells were determined by flow cytometry on a PBMC aliquot from every donor. Libraries were built with 5' RACE. The listed sequencing device is Illumina HiSeq 2500. A second PCR of roughly 7 to 12 cycles was performed with a sample-barcoded 5' primer and a J-beta primer mix. Each TCR beta cDNA molecule received a unique molecular identifier from a template-switch 5' adaptor carrying 12 random nucleotides. Each sample yielded at least 2.5 million CDR3-containing paired-end reads. The Mint cDNA synthesis kit, primed by a TRBC-specific oligonucleotide, was used to synthesize first-strand cDNA from all RNA. All cDNA was treated with uracil-DNA glycosylase and then went through a first 18-cycle PCR with the universal primers M1SS and BC2_uni_R. The authors processed their data as follows. Normalization of each sample was performed by random selection of 1 million high-quality reads, each carrying a distinct molecular identifier. Instead of being binned into consensus sequences, reads with shared molecular identifiers were discarded. MiTCR, set to a Q25 quality threshold and the strictest error-elimination algorithm, was used for CDR3 identification, clonotype clustering and error correction. A nonparametric unseen species model with Euler transformation was used to estimate lower-bound total TCR beta diversity. TCRdb itself trimmed the public reads at Q25 with fastp, ran MiXCR and retained productive beta chains. Rows merge per CDR3 protein into single entries with the most common DNA and genes. It is TCRdb's table, rather than the study itself, that gives the V and J calls and clone size. Within this sample are 1.2 million to 1.5 million distinct CDR3 sequences, with about 43% of them counted one time only. The ten largest clones take up approximately 7.9% of the sample.

This clonotype was seen a few times. Its antigen specificity is not known. One base away there is no much larger clone; base qualities are not given. The V and J segments used are TRBV2 and TRBJ2-3; the D gene assignment is ambiguous. The sequence derives from a woman younger than 30 in good health. Sequenced material: blood. The nucleotide sequence is TGTGCCAGCAGGCTCCGAGCGAATACGCAGTATTTT. This translates into CASRLRANTQYF.